Below are 10 T cell receptor beta chains sequenced from a single sample in a study of T-cell memory formation after mild COVID-19. In TCRdb, the 5' RACE reads were re-called with MiXCR into one record per CDR3 protein. Of 400,000 to 500,000 distinct CDR3 sequences in the sample, roughly 18% were seen once. Sequenced: PBMCs or a T cell subset sorted from them (not recorded which). The receptors were sampled from a man in his late teens or twenties who had mild COVID-19 (a few samples of this study predate the infection). Cell type and time point are not known.

DNA for the CDR3: TGCGCCAGCAGCTTGGGGCTTGGGGGGATCTCATACGAGCAGTACTTC. Its translation: CASSLGLGGISYEQYF. V and J are TRBV5-1 and TRBJ2-7; maybe TRBD2 (6 bases). This CDR3 contains 16 residues. Per the germline V gene, CDR1 is SGHRS and CDR2 is YFSETQ. Trimming took off 0 bases at V and 4 bases at J, with 17 bases between the two ends.

The chain combines TRBV5-1 with TRBJ1-6; 12 nucleotides match TRBD1. The germline V gene has CDR1 SGHRS and CDR2 YFSETQ. V was pared by 4 bases and J by 7 bases, with 6 bases of the junction left unmatched. This CDR3 comprises 16 residues. The CDR3 DNA sequence: TGCGCCAGCAGCGTGGGACAGGGGGCCAAGAATTCACCCCTCCACTTT. Translated: CASSVGQGAKNSPLHF.

The chain joins TRBV7-8 to TRBJ1-1; possibly TRBD1 for D (5 bases). Per germline, CDR1 SGHVS and CDR2 FQNEAQ. This CDR3 spans 16 amino acids. V dropped 5 bases and J dropped 0 bases, with 16 bases sitting between them. The CDR3 loop reads CASSPKETVLNTEAFF. CDR3 DNA sequence: TGTGCCAGCAGCCCTAAGGAGACAGTTTTGAACACTGAAGCTTTCTTT.

The chain has TRBV6-2 or TRBV6-3 and TRBJ2-3, with D unresolved. CDR3 length: 12 amino acids. Germline CDR1 is MNHEY and CDR2 is SVGEGT. V was cut by 8 bases and J by 3 bases, with 9 bases left in between. CDR3 protein: CASAPGTDTQYF. CDR3 sequence (DNA): TGTGCCAGCGCCCCCGGGACAGATACGCAGTATTTT.

This clonotype was seen more than once but under ten times. V and J are TRBV18 and TRBJ1-1, with 7 nucleotides matching TRBD1. CDR1 is KGHSH, CDR2 LQKENI, per germline. The CDR3 runs to 12 residues. J lost 9 bases, V lost 6 bases, and 7 bases had no gene match. CDR3 loop: CASSRDRHKAFF. The CDR3 DNA is TGTGCCAGCTCCCGGGACAGACATAAAGCTTTCTTT.

The rearrangement uses TRBV27 and TRBJ2-1; perhaps D is TRBD1 or TRBD2 (5 bases each). Trimming pared 3 bases from V and 9 bases from J, leaving 12 bases between. CDR1 is MNHEY, CDR2 SMNVEV, per germline (reference sequence). This CDR3 is built from 13 residues. Here the CDR3 DNA reads TGTGCCAGCAGTTTGGGGGTGTTCAGTGAGCAGTTCTTC. Protein product: CASSLGVFSEQFF.

This clonotype turned up a few times. The rearrangement joins TRBV29-1 to TRBJ2-1; TRBD2 is a possible D gene (5 bases). V lost 7 bases to trimming and J lost 8 bases, with 15 bases between them. This CDR3 comprises 12 residues. Germline loops: CDR1 SQVTM, CDR2 ANQGSEA. This chain's CDR3 is CSGSGSTDEQFF. In nucleotides, the CDR3 is TGCAGCGGTTCGGGGTCAACGGATGAGCAGTTCTTC.

The chain uses TRBV20-1 and TRBJ1-3; D not certain. Deletions cut 3 bases from V and 4 bases from J, with 4 bases between. From germline, CDR1 is DFQATT and CDR2 SNEGSKA (reference sequence). This CDR3 contains 11 residues. DNA for the CDR3: TGCAGTGCTAGTGTGGGAAACACCATATATTTT. This encodes CSASVGNTIYF.

This clonotype was seen more than once but under ten times. The rearrangement joins TRBV13 to TRBJ2-7; 11 nucleotides align to TRBD1. The CDR3 contains 16 residues. The V and J ends lost 0 bases and 4 bases, in that order; junction bases with no gene match: 5. Germline V lookup: CDR1 PRHDT, CDR2 FYEKMQ (reference sequence). The CDR3, as DNA: TGTGCCAGCAGCTTAGGGGCCGGGACAGGGGGTTACGAGCAGTACGTC. As protein: CASSLGAGTGGYEQYV.

This clonotype was seen repeatedly, ten times or more. This rearrangement joins TRBV5-4 to TRBJ2-3; tentative D call: TRBD2 (7 bases). The CDR3 consists of 14 residues. Between the trimmed V and J ends, which lost 4 bases and 2 bases, there was a span of 11 bases. The germline V gene has CDR1 SGHNT and CDR2 YYREEE (reference sequence). CDR3 protein: CASSRGGPTDTQYF. CDR3 bases: TGTGCCAGCAGCAGGGGGGGTCCCACAGATACGCAGTATTTT. Combining the CDR3 with reference TRBV5-4 and TRBJ2-3 gives the whole variable domain ETGVTQSPTHLIKTRGQQVTLRCSSQSGHNTVSWYQQALGQGPQFIFQYYREEENGRGNFPPRFSGLQFPNYSSELNVNALELDDSALYLCASSRGGPTDTQYFGPGTRLTVL.